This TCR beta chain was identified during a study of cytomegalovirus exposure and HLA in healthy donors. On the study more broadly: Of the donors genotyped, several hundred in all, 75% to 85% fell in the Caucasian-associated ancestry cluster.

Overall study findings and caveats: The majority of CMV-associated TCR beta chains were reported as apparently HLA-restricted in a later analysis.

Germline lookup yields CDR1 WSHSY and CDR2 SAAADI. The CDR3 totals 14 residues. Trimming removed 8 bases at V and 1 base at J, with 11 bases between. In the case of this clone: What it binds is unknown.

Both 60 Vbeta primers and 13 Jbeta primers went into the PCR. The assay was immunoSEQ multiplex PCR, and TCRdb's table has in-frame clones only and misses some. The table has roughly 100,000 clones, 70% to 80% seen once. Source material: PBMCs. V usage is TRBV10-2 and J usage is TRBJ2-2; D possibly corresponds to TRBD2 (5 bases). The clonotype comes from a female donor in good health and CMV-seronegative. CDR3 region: CASRTPENTGELFF. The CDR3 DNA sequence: TGCGCCAGCCGGACTCCAGAGAACACCGGGGAGCTGTTTTTT.